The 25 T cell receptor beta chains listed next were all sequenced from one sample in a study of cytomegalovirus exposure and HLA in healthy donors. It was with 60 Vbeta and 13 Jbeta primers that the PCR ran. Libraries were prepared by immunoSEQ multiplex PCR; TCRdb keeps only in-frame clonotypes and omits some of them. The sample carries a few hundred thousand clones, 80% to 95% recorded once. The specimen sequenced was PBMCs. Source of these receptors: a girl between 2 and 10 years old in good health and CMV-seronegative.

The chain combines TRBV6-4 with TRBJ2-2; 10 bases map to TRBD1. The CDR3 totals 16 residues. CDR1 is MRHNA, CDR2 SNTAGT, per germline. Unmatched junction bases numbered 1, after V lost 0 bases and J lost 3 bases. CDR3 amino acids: CASSDSGQGDTGELFF. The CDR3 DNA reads TGTGCCAGCAGTGACTCCGGACAGGGGGACACCGGGGAGCTGTTTTTT.

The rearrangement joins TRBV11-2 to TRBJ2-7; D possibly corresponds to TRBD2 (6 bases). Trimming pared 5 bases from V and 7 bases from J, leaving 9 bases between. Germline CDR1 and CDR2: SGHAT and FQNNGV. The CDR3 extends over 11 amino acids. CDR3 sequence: CASSLAGEQYF. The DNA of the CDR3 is TGTGCCAGCAGCCTTGCGGGGGAGCAGTACTTC.

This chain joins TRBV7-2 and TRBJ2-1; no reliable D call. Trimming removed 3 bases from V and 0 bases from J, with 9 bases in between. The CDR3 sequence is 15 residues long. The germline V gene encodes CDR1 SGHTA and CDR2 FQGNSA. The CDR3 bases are TGTGCCAGCAGCTTCGGTAGGAGCTCCTACAATGAGCAGTTCTTC. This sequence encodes CASSFGRSSYNEQFF.

Here the CDR3 reads CASSTFAGGSGNTIYF. The CDR3 DNA reads as TGTGCCAGTAGTACGTTCGCCGGAGGCTCTGGAAACACCATATATTTT. The chain uses TRBV19 and TRBJ1-3; D is uncertain. Trimming shortened V by 4 bases and J by 0 bases, and 13 bases separated the two germline ends. CDR1 and CDR2 from the germline V gene are LNHDA and SQIVND (reference sequence). The CDR3 is 16 residues long.

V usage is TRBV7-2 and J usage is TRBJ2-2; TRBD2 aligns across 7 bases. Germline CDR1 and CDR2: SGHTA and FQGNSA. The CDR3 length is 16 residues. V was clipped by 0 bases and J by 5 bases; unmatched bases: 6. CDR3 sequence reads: CASSLAGLAETGELFF. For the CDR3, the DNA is TGTGCCAGCAGCTTAGCGGGCCTAGCGGAGACCGGGGAGCTGTTTTTT.

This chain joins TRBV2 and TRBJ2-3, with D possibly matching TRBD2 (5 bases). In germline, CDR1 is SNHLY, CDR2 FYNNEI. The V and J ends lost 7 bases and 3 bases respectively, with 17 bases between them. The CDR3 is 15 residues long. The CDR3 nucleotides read TGTGCCAGCACCCTCCTACTAGGTTTTACAGATACGCAGTATTTT. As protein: CASTLLLGFTDTQYF.

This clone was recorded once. CDR3 in amino acids: CASSVGGGGAKEQYF. As DNA, the CDR3 is TGTGCCAGCAGCGTAGGGGGCGGGGGGGCGAAAGAGCAGTACTTC. The V gene is TRBV9, the J gene TRBJ2-7; the match to TRBD2 covers 9 bases. The CDR3 contains 15 residues. CDR1 SGDLS and CDR2 YYNGEE come from the germline V gene. The ends lost 0 bases at V and 7 bases at J; junction bases unmatched: 8.

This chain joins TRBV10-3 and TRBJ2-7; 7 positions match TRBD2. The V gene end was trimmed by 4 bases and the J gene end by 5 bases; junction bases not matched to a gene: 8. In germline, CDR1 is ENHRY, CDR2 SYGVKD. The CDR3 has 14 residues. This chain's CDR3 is CAISAGGSINEQYF. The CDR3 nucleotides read TGTGCCATCAGTGCAGGCGGGAGTATCAACGAGCAGTACTTC.

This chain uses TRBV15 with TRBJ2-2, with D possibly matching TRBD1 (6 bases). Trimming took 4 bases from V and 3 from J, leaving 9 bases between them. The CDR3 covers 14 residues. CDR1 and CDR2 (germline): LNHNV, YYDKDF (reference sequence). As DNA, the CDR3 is TGTGCCACCAGCATAGGGACACACACCGGGGAGCTGTTTTTT. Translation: CATSIGTHTGELFF. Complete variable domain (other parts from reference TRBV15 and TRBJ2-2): DAMVIQNPRYQVTQFGKPVTLSCSQTLNHNVMYWYQQKSSQAPKLLFHYYDKDFNNEADTPDNFQSRRPNTSFCFLDIRSPGLGDTAMYLCATSIGTHTGELFFGEGSRLTVL.

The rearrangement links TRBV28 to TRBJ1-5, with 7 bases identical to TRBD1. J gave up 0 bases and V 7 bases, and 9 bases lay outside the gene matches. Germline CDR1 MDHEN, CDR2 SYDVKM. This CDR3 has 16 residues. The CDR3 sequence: CASTQGQVYSNQPQHF. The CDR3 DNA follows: TGTGCCAGCACCCAAGGACAGGTTTATAGCAATCAGCCCCAGCATTTT.

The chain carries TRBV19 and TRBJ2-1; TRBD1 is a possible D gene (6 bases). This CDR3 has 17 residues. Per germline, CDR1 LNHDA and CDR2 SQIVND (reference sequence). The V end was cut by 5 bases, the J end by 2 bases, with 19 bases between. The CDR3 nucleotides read TGTGCCAGTAGTTCCCCCCGCCGAGGGACACCCTACAATGAGCAGTTCTTC. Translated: CASSSPRRGTPYNEQFF.

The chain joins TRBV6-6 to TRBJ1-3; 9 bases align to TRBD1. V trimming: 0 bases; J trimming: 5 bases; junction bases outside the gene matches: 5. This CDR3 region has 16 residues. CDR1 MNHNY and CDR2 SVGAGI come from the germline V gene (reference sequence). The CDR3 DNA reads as TGTGCCAGCAGTTACTCCATGGGACAGGGCAGAAACACCATATATTTT. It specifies CASSYSMGQGRNTIYF.

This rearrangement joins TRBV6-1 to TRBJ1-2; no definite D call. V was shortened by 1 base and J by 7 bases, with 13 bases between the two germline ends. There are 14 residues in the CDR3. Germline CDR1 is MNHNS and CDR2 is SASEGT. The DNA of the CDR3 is TGTGCCAGCAGTGAAGATCGAGGTGGTTTTGGCTACACCTTC. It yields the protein CASSEDRGGFGYTF.

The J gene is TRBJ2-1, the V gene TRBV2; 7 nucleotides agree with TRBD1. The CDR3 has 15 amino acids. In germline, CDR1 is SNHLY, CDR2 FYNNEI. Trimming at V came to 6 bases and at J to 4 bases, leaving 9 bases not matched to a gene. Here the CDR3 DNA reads TGTGCCAGCAGCGCTGCAGGGGGACGATACAATGAGCAGTTCTTC. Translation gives CASSAAGGRYNEQFF. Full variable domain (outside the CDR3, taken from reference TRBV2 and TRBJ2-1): EPEVTQTPSHQVTQMGQEVILRCVPISNHLYFYWYRQILGQKVEFLVSFYNNEISEKSEIFDDQFSVERPDGSNFTLKIRSTKLEDSAMYFCASSAAGGRYNEQFFGPGTRLTVL.

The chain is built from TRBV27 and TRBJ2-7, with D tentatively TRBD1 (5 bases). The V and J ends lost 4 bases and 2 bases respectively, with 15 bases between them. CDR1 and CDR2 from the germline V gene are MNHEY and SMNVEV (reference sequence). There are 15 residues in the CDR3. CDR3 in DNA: TGTGCCAGCAGTTCCGCGCAGGGCGCAGCCTACGAGCAGTACTTC. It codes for CASSSAQGAAYEQYF.

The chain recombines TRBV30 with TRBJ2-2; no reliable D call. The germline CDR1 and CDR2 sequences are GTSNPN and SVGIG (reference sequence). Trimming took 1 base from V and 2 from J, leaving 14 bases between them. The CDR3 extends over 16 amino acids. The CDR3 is CAWSGAVAVNTGELFF. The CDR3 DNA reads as TGTGCCTGGAGTGGGGCAGTGGCAGTAAACACCGGGGAGCTGTTTTTT. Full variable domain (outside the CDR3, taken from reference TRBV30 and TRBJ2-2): SQTIHQWPATLVQPVGSPLSLECTVEGTSNPNLYWYRQAAGRGLQLLFYSVGIGQISSEVPQNLSASRPQDRQFILSSKKLLLSDSGFYLCAWSGAVAVNTGELFFGEGSRLTVL.

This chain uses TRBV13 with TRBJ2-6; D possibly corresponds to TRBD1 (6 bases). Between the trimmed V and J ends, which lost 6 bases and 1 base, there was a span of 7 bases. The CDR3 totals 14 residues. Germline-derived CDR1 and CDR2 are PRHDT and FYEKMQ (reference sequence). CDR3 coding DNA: TGTGCCAGCAGAACAGGGTCTGGGGCCAACGTCCTGACTTTC. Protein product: CASRTGSGANVLTF.

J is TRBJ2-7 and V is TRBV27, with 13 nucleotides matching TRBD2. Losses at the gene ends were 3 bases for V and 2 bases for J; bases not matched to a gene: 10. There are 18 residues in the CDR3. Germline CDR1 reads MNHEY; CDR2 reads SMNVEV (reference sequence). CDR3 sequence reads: CASSFRRLAGGGAYEQYF. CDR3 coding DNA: TGTGCCAGCAGTTTTAGGAGACTAGCGGGAGGTGGAGCCTACGAGCAGTACTTC.

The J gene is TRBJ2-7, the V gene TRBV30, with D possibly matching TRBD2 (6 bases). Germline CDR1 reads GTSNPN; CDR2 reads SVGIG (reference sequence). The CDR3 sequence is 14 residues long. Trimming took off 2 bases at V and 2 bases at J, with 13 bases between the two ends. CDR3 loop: CAWSPGGPTYEQYF. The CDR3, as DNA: TGTGCCTGGAGTCCCGGAGGGCCCACCTACGAGCAGTACTTC. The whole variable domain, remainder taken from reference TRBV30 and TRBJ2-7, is SQTIHQWPATLVQPVGSPLSLECTVEGTSNPNLYWYRQAAGRGLQLLFYSVGIGQISSEVPQNLSASRPQDRQFILSSKKLLLSDSGFYLCAWSPGGPTYEQYFGPGTRLTVT.

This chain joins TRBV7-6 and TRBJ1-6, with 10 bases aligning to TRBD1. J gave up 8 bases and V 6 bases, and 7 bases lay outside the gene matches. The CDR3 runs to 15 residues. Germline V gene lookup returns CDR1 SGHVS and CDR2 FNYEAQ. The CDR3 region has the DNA TGTGCCAGCAGTCCCCTTGGGACAGGGGATTCACCCCTCCACTTT. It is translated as CASSPLGTGDSPLHF.

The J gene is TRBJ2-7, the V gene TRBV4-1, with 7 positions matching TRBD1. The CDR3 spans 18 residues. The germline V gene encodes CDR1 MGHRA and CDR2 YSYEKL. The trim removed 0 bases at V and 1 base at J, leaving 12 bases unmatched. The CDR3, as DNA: TGCGCCAGCAGCCAAGATCCCTGGGACAGTCCCTTTTCCTACGAGCAGTACTTC. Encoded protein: CASSQDPWDSPFSYEQYF.

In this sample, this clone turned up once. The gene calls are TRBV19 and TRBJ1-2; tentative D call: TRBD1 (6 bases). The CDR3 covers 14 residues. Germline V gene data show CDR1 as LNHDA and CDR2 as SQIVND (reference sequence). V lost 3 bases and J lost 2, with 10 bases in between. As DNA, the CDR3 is TGTGCCAGTAGTATGTTGAGGGGGAACTATGGCTACACCTTC. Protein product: CASSMLRGNYGYTF.

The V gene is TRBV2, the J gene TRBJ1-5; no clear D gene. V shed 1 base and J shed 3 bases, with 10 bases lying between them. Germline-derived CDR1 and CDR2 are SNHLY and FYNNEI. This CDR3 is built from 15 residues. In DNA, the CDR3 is TGTGCCAGCAGTGAAGTGGGAGCCCTCAATCAGCCCCAGCATTTT. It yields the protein CASSEVGALNQPQHF.

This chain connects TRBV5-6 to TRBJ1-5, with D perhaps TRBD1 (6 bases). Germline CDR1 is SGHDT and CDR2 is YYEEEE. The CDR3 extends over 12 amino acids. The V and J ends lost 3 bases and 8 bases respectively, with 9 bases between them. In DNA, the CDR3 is TGTGCCAGCAGCTCCGCAGGGGAGCCCCAGCATTTT. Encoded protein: CASSSAGEPQHF.

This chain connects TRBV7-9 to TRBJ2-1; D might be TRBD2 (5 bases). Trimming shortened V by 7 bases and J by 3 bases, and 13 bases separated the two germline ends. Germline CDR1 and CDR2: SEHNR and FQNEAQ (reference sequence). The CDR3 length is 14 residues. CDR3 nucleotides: TGTGCCAGCAAGGCCGCGGGCCACTACAATGAGCAGTTCTTC. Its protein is CASKAAGHYNEQFF.